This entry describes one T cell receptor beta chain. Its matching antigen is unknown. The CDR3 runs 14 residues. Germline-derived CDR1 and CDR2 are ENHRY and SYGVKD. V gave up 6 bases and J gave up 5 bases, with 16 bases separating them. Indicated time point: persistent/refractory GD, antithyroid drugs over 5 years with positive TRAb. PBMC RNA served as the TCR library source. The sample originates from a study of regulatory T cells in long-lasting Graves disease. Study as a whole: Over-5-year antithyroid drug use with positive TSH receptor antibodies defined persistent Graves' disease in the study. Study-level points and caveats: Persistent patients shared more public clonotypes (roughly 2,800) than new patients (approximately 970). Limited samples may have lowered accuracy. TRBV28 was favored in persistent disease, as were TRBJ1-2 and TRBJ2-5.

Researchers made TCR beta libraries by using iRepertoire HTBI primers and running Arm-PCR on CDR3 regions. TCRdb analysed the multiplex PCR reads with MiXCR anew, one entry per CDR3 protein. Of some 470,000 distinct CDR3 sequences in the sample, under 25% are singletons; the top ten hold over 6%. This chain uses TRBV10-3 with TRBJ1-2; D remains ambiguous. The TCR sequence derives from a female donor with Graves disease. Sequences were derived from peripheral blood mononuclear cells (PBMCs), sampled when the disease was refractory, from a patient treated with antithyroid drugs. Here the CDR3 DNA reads TGTGCCATCAGCACTAAGCCTCCCGAATATGGCTACACCTTC. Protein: CAISTKPPEYGYTF.